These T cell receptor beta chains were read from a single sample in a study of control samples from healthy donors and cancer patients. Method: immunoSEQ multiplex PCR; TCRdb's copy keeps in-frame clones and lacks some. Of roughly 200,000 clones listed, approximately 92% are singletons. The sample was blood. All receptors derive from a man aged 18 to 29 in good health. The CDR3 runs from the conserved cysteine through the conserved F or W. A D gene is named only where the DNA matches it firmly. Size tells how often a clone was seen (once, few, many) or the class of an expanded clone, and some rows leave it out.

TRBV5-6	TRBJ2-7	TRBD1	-	CASSLEGAREQYF	TGTGCCAGCAGCTTGGAGGGGGCGCGGGAGCAGTACTTC
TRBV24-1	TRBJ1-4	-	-	CATSDPTATNEKLFF	TGTGCCACCAGTGACCCGACAGCCACTAATGAAAAACTGTTTTTT
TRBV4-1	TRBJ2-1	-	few	CASSQGGNEQFF	TGCGCCAGCAGCCAAGGGGGGAATGAGCAGTTCTTC
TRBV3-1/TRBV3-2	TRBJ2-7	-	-	CASSHGDPLEQYF	TGTGCCAGCAGCCACGGTGACCCCTTGGAGCAGTACTTC
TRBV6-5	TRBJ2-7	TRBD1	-	CASSYTGTGPGEQYF	TGTGCCAGCAGTTACACTGGGACAGGGCCGGGTGAGCAGTACTTC
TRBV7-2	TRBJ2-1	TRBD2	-	CASSLPSGANNEQFF	TGTGCCAGCAGCTTACCAAGCGGGGCGAACAATGAGCAGTTCTTC
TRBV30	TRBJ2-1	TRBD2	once	CAWTFSRTSVAPNEQFF	TGTGCCTGGACCTTCAGTAGGACTAGCGTGGCTCCCAATGAGCAGTTCTTC
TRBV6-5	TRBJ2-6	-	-	CASSYGQGSGANVLTF	TGTGCCAGCAGTTATGGGCAGGGGTCTGGGGCCAACGTCCTGACTTTC
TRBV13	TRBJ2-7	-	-	CASSLGRSAYEQYF	TGTGCCAGCAGCCTAGGCAGGTCCGCCTACGAGCAGTACTTC
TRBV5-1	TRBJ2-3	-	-	CASSLGTVTDTQYF	TGCGCCAGCAGCTTGGGCACGGTCACAGATACGCAGTATTTT
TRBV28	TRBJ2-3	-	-	CASSSLQGADTQYF	TGTGCCAGCTCTTCGCTCCAAGGGGCGGATACGCAGTATTTT
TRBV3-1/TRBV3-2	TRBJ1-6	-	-	CASSQVIDGSPLHF	TGTGCCAGCAGCCAAGTCATAGACGGTTCACCCCTCCACTTT
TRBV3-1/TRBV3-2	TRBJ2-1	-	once	CASSQAGQGNEQFF	TGTGCCAGCAGCCAAGCAGGGCAGGGCAATGAGCAGTTCTTC
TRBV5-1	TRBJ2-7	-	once	CASSVESRRLSYEQYF	TGCGCCAGCAGCGTGGAAAGCCGGCGTCTCTCCTACGAGCAGTACTTC
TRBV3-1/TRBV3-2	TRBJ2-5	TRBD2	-	CASSPRLAGPIQETQYF	TGTGCCAGCAGCCCCCGACTAGCCGGACCAATACAAGAGACCCAGTACTTC
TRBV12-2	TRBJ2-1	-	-	CASRLVTDEQFF	TGTGCAAGTCGCTTAGTCACAGATGAGCAGTTCTTC
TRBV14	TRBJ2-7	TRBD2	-	CASSQELARNEQYF	TGTGCCAGCAGCCAAGAACTAGCGAGGAACGAGCAGTACTTC
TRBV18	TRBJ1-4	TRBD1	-	CASSPEWGQGHEKLFF	TGTGCCAGCTCACCAGAATGGGGACAGGGCCATGAAAAACTGTTTTTT
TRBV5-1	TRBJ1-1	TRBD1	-	CASNGQGSPKNTEAFF	TGCGCCAGCAACGGACAGGGGTCCCCGAAGAACACTGAAGCTTTCTTT
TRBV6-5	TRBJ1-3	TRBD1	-	CASSYGRGQDTIYF	TGTGCCAGCAGTTATGGCAGGGGGCAGGACACCATATATTTT
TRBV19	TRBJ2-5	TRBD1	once	CASSTDREETQYF	TGTGCCAGTAGTACCGACAGGGAAGAGACCCAGTACTTC
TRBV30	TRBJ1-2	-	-	CAWSPFSSYGYTF	TGTGCCTGGAGTCCCTTCTCCAGCTATGGCTACACCTTC
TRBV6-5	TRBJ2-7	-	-	CATFQFARLPYEQYF	TGTGCCACCTTTCAATTCGCTAGATTACCCTACGAGCAGTACTTC
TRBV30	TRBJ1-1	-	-	CAWSTGKNTEAFF	TGTGCCTGGAGTACGGGGAAGAACACTGAAGCTTTCTTT
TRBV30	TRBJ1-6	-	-	CAWSVLGRDSPLHF	TGTGCCTGGAGTGTACTAGGAAGGGATTCACCCCTCCACTTT
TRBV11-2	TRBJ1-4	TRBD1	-	CASSFNRQGKANEKLFF	TGTGCCAGCAGCTTTAACCGACAGGGGAAGGCTAATGAAAAACTGTTTTTT
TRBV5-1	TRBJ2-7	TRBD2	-	CASSPGTSGYEQYF	TGCGCCAGCAGCCCCGGGACTAGCGGATACGAGCAGTACTTC
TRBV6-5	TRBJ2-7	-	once	CATTDRFYEQYF	TGTGCCACTACAGACAGGTTTTACGAGCAGTACTTC
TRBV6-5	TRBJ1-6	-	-	CASRTTGFSPLHF	TGTGCCAGCAGGACAACAGGGTTTTCACCCCTCCACTTT
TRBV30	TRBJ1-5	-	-	CAWSRGHYSNQPQHF	TGTGCCTGGAGTCGAGGACATTATAGCAATCAGCCCCAGCATTTT
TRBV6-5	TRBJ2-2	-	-	CAGGTLDTGELFF	TGTGCCGGAGGGACCCTCGACACCGGGGAGCTGTTTTTT
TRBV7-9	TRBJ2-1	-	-	CASSLAPDATHEQFF	TGTGCCAGCAGCTTAGCCCCGGACGCAACCCATGAGCAGTTCTTC
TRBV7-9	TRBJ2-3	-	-	CASSLTSNTQYF	TGTGCCAGCAGCTTAACGTCTAATACGCAGTATTTT
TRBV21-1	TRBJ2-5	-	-	CASSKKVGLVLSETQYF	TGTGCCAGCAGCAAAAAGGTCGGCTTGGTGCTCTCGGAGACCCAGTACTTC
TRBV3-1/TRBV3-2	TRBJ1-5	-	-	CASSQDLSSNQPQHF	TGTGCCAGCAGCCAAGATTTAAGTAGCAATCAGCCCCAGCATTTT
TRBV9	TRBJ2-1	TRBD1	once	CASSANRGNEQFF	TGTGCCAGCAGTGCCAACAGGGGCAATGAGCAGTTCTTC
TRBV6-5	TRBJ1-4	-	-	CASGPGKLFF	TGTGCCAGCGGTCCCGGAAAACTGTTTTTT
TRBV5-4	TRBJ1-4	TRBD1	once	CASSLQGADEKLFF	TGTGCCAGCAGCTTGCAGGGGGCGGACGAAAAACTGTTTTTT
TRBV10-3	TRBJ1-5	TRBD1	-	CATGQTGDQPQHF	TGTGCCACCGGCCAGACAGGGGATCAGCCCCAGCATTTT
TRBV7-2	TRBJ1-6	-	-	CASSLDSGDSPLHF	TGTGCCAGCAGCTTAGACAGTGGAGACTCACCCCTCCACTTT
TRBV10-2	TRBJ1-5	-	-	CASSLQGQPQHF	TGCGCCAGCAGCCTACAGGGTCAGCCCCAGCATTTT
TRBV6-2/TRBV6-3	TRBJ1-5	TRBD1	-	CASSYTFNKGAGSGQPQHF	TGTGCCAGCAGTTACACCTTTAATAAGGGGGCAGGGTCGGGTCAGCCCCAGCATTTT
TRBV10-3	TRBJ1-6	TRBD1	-	CAISERQGKGSSYNSPLHF	TGTGCCATCAGTGAGCGACAGGGGAAAGGGAGCTCCTATAATTCACCCCTCCACTTT
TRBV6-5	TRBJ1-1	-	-	CASSPTGSLGTEAFF	TGTGCCAGCAGTCCTACAGGGTCATTGGGGACTGAAGCTTTCTTT
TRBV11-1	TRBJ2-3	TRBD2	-	CASSLAGGPYSTDTQYF	TGTGCCAGCAGTTTAGCGGGGGGGCCGTATAGCACAGATACGCAGTATTTT
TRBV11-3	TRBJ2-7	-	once	CASSPGDNPYEQYF	TGTGCCAGCAGTCCCGGGGACAACCCCTACGAGCAGTACTTC
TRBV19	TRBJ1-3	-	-	CASSIRGGASGNTIYF	TGTGCCAGTAGTATAAGAGGAGGCGCATCTGGAAACACCATATATTTT
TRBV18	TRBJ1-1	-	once	CASSPSGMNTEAFF	TGTGCCAGCTCACCATCAGGGATGAACACTGAAGCTTTCTTT
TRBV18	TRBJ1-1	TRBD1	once	CASSPPIQGGFAFF	TGTGCCAGCTCACCACCTATACAGGGGGGTTTCGCTTTCTTT
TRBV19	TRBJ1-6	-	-	CASSIAQGASPLHF	TGTGCCAGTAGTATAGCACAGGGCGCCTCACCCCTCCACTTT
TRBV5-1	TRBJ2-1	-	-	CASRQTVSSYNEQFF	TGCGCCAGCAGGCAGACAGTAAGCTCCTACAATGAGCAGTTCTTC
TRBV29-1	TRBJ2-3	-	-	CSVTPGSEDTQYF	TGCAGCGTGACCCCTGGATCCGAAGATACGCAGTATTTT
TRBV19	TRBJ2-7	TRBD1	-	CASNSQGAMYEQYF	TGTGCCAGTAACTCACAGGGGGCGATGTACGAGCAGTACTTC
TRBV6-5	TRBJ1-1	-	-	CASQSQGFGTEAFF	TGTGCCAGCCAATCGCAGGGGTTCGGCACTGAAGCTTTCTTT
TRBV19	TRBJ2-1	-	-	CASSILRGDEQFF	TGTGCCAGTAGTATACTGCGCGGCGATGAGCAGTTCTTC
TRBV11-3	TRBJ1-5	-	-	CANTAYRLGNSNQPQHF	TGTGCCAACACAGCTTACAGGTTAGGGAATAGCAATCAGCCCCAGCATTTT
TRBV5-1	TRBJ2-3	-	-	CASSLGTTPSSTDTQYF	TGCGCCAGCAGCCTGGGGACCACGCCATCTAGCACAGATACGCAGTATTTT
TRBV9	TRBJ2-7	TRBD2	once	CASSVAGGPTYEQYF	TGTGCCAGCAGCGTAGCGGGGGGACCAACCTACGAGCAGTACTTC
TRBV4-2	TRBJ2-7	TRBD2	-	CASSQVGSGGLESYEQYF	TGTGCCAGCAGCCAAGTGGGTAGCGGGGGCCTAGAGTCTTACGAGCAGTACTTC